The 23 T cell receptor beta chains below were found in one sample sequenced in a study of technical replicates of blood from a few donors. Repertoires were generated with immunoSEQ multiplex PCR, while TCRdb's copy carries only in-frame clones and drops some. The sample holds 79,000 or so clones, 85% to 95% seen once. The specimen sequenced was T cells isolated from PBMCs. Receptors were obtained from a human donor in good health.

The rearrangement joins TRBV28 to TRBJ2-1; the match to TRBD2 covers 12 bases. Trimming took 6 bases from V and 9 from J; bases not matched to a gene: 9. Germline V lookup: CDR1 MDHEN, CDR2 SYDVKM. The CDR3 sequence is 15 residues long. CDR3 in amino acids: CASSLSSGRDGEQFF. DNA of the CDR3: TGTGCCAGCAGCCTATCTAGCGGGAGGGATGGTGAGCAGTTCTTC.

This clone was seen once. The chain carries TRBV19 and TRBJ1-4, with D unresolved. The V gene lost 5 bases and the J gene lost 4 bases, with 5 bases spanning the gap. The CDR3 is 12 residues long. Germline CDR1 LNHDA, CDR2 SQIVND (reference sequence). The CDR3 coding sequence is TGTGCCAGTAGTCCGGTTAATGAAAAACTGTTTTTT. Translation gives CASSPVNEKLFF.

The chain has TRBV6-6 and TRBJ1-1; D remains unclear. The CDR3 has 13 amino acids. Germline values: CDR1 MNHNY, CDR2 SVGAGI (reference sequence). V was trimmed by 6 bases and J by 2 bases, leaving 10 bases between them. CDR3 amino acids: CASSTRVNTEAFF. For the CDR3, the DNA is TGTGCCAGCAGCACCCGGGTAAACACTGAAGCTTTCTTT.

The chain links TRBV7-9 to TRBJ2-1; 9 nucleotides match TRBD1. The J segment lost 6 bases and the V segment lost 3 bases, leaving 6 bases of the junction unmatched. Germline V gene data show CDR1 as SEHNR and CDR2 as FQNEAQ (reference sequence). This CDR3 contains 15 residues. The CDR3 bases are TGTGCCAGCAGCTTTTCCTGGGACAGGGCCAATGAGCAGTTCTTC. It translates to CASSFSWDRANEQFF.

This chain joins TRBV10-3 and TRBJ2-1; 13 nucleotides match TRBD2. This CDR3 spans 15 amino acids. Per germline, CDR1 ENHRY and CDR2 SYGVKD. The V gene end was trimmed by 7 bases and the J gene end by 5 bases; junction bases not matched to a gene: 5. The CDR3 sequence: CAITWTSGSDNEQFF. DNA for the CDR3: TGTGCCATCACTTGGACTAGCGGGAGTGACAATGAGCAGTTCTTC.

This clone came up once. The CDR3 nucleotides read TGTGCCAGCAGCTTGGCGGGACAGGGTTACAATGAGCAGTTCTTC. Its translation is CASSLAGQGYNEQFF. The chain is built from TRBV5-4 and TRBJ2-1; the match to TRBD1 covers 9 bases. V trimming: 0 bases; J trimming: 4 bases; junction bases outside the gene matches: 2. The CDR3 is made up of 15 amino acids. CDR1 and CDR2 (germline): SGHNT, YYREEE (reference sequence). Complete variable domain (other parts from reference TRBV5-4 and TRBJ2-1): ETGVTQSPTHLIKTRGQQVTLRCSSQSGHNTVSWYQQALGQGPQFIFQYYREEENGRGNFPPRFSGLQFPNYSSELNVNALELDDSALYLCASSLAGQGYNEQFFGPGTRLTVL.

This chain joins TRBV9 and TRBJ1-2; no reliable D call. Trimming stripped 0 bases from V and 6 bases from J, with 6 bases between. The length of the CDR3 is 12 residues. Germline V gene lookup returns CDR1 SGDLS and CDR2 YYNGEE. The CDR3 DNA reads TGTGCCAGCAGCGTAGGCGGGGATGGCTACACCTTC. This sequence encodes CASSVGGDGYTF.

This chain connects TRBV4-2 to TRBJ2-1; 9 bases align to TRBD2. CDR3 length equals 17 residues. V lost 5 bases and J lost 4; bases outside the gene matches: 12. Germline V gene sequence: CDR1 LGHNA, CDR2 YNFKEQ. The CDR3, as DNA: TGTGCCAGCAGCGAGGTAAGAGCGGGAGGAAAATACAATGAGCAGTTCTTC. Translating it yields CASSEVRAGGKYNEQFF.

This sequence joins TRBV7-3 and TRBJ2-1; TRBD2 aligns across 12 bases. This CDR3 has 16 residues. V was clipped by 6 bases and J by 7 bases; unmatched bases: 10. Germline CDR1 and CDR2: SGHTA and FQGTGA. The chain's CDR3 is CASSSSSGRAPNEQFF. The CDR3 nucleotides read TGTGCCAGCAGTTCCTCTAGCGGGAGGGCCCCGAATGAGCAGTTCTTC. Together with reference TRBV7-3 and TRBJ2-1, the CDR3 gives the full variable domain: GAGVSQTPSNKVTEKGKYVELRCDPISGHTALYWYRQSLGQGPEFLIYFQGTGAADDSGLPNDRFFAVRPEGSVSTLKIQRTERGDSAVYLCASSSSSGRAPNEQFFGPGTRLTVL.

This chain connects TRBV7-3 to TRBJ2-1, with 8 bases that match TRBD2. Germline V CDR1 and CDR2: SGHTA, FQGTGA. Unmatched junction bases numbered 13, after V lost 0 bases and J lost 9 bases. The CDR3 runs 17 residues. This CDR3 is CASSLTPGLGSPAEQFF. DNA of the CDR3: TGTGCCAGCAGCTTAACCCCGGGACTAGGCTCCCCTGCTGAGCAGTTCTTC.

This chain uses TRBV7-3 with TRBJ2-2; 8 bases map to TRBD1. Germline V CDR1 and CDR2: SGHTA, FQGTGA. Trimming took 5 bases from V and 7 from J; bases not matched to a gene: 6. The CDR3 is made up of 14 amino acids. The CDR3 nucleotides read TGTGCCAGCAGCGCCCGGACAGGGAGCGGGGAGCTGTTTTTT. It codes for CASSARTGSGELFF.

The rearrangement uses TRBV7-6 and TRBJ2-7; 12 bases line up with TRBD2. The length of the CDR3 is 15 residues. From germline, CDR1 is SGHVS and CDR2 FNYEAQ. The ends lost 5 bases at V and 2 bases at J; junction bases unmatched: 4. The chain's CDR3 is CASSGTSGWTYEQYF. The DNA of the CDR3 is TGTGCCAGCAGCGGGACTAGCGGGTGGACCTACGAGCAGTACTTC.

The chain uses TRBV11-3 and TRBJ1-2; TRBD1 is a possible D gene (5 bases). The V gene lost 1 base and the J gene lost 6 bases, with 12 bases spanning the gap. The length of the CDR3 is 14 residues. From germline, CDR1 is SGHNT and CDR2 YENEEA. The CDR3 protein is CASSLGPGMDGYTF. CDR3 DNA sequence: TGTGCCAGCAGCTTAGGGCCAGGGATGGATGGCTACACCTTC.

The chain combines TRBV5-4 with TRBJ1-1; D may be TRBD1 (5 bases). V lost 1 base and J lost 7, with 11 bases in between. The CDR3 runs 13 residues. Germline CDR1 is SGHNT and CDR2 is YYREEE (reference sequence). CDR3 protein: CASSLPGGLEAFF. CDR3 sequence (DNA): TGTGCCAGCAGCTTGCCCGGGGGACTTGAAGCTTTCTTT.

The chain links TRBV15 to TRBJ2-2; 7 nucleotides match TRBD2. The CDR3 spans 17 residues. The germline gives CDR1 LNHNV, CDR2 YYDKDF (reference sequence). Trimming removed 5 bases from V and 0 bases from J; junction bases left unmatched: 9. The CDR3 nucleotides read TGTGCCACCAGCCGGCTCAGCGGGAATACGAACACCGGGGAGCTGTTTTTT. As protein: CATSRLSGNTNTGELFF.

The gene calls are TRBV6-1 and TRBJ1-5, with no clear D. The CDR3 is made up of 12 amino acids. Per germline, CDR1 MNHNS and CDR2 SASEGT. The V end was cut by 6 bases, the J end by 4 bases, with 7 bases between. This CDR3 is CASRFGNQPQHF. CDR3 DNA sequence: TGTGCCAGCAGGTTCGGTAATCAGCCCCAGCATTTT.

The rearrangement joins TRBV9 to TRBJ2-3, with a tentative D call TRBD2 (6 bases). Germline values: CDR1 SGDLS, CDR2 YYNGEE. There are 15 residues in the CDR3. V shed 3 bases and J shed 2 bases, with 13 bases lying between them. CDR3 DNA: TGTGCCAGCAGCGGGAGGGCTATTTCCACAGATACGCAGTATTTT. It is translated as CASSGRAISTDTQYF.

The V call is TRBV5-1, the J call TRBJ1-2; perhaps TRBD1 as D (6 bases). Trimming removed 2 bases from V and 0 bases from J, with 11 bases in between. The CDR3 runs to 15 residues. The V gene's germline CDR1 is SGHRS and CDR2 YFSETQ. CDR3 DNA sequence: TGCGCCAGCAGCTTAGGCAGGGGAACTAACTATGGCTACACCTTC. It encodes CASSLGRGTNYGYTF.

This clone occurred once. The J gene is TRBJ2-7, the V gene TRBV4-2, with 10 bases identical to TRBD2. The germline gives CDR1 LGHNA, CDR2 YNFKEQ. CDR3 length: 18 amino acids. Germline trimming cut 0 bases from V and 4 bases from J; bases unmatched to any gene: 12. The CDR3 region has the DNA TGTGCCAGCAGCCAAGACTCTAGCGGGAGAACGTTTTGGTACGAGCAGTACTTC. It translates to CASSQDSSGRTFWYEQYF.

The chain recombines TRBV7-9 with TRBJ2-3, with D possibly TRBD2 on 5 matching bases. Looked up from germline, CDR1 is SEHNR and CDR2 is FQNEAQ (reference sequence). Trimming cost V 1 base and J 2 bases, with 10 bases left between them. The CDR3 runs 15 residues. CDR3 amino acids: CASSLGTWDTDTQYF. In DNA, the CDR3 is TGTGCCAGCAGCTTAGGGACTTGGGACACAGATACGCAGTATTTT.

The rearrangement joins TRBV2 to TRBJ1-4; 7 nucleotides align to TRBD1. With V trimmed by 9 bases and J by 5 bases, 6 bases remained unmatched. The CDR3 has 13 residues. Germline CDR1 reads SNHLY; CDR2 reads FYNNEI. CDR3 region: CARGTGVNEKLFF. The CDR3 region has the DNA TGTGCCAGGGGAACAGGGGTGAATGAAAAACTGTTTTTT.

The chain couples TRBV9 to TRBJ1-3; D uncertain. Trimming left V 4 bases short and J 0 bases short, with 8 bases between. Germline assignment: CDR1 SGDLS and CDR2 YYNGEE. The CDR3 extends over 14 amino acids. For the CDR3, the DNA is TGTGCCAGCAGCCAGGCGAACTCTGGAAACACCATATATTTT. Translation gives CASSQANSGNTIYF.

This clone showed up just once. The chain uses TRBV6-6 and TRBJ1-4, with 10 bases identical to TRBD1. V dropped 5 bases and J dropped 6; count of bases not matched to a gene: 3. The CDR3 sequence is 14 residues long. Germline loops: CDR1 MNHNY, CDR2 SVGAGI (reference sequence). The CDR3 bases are TGTGCCAGCAGTCCCGGGACAGGGGATGAAAAACTGTTTTTT. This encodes CASSPGTGDEKLFF.